Listed below are T cell receptor beta chains from one sample, sequenced in a study of shared T cell receptors in the human thymus. TCRdb's copy holds only in-frame clones and misses some; the assay was immunoSEQ multiplex PCR. The table records hundreds of thousands of clones, around 87% of them present only once. These data also formed part of another study, on human thymus T cells.

Sequenced sample: thymocytes. Receptors were obtained from a boy less than two years old with a congenital heart defect. The CDR3 runs from the conserved cysteine through the conserved F or W. Each record gives: V gene, CDR3 protein.

v_gene: TRBV6-1; CDR3aa: CATAAGGGQETQYF
v_gene: TRBV7-9; CDR3aa: CASSFGTGSTDTQYF
v_gene: TRBV7-8; CDR3aa: CASSRLRGAQYF
v_gene: TRBV28; CDR3aa: CASRPPGIAKNIQYF
v_gene: TRBV7-9; CDR3aa: CASSLIAGQNEQYF
v_gene: TRBV7-2; CDR3aa: CASSYLPGELFF
v_gene: TRBV10-2; CDR3aa: CASSELADLYEQYF
v_gene: TRBV4-3; CDR3aa: CASSQVREKTQYF
v_gene: TRBV10-3; CDR3aa: CAISETRGHPNTEAFF
v_gene: TRBV5-6; CDR3aa: CASSVEVRRDSGNTIYF
v_gene: TRBV7-2; CDR3aa: CASSLVAGFSHEQYF
v_gene: TRBV28; CDR3aa: CASTSRGPGFGGYTF
v_gene: TRBV5-1; CDR3aa: CASSTLAALNGEQYF
v_gene: TRBV6-1; CDR3aa: CASSAGGYNEQFF
v_gene: TRBV19; CDR3aa: CASRQQGRSTNYGYTF
v_gene: TRBV7-9; CDR3aa: CASSLRTSLITDTQYF
v_gene: TRBV14; CDR3aa: CASSQDSGKPGELFF
v_gene: TRBV25-1; CDR3aa: CASSEYGGTEKTPREQYF
v_gene: TRBV4-1; CDR3aa: CASSQDVASSTDTQYF
v_gene: TRBV5-4; CDR3aa: CASSLGPGLRYSTDTQYF
v_gene: TRBV11-2; CDR3aa: CASSRSGTGTGGYTF
v_gene: TRBV2; CDR3aa: CASSESPRPFYYEQYF